The 4 T cell receptor beta chains given below trace back to one sample, sequenced in a study of blood T cell repertoires in COVID-19. Method: immunoSEQ multiplex PCR; TCRdb's copy keeps in-frame clones and lacks some. The data contain approximately 200,000 clones, 84% of them singletons. Sequenced sample: PBMCs or T cells enriched from blood (not recorded which). All receptors derive from a man in his sixties who had recovered from COVID-19.

The CDR3 DNA sequence: TGTGCCAGCAGTCCCAGTTTGGACTATGGCTACACCTTC. It is translated as CASSPSLDYGYTF. V and J are TRBV12-3 or TRBV12-4 and TRBJ1-2, with D uncertain. CDR3 length equals 13 residues. Trimming left V 5 bases short and J 3 bases short, with 10 bases between.

The J gene is TRBJ1-5, the V gene TRBV19; D might be TRBD1 (5 bases). This CDR3 comprises 13 residues. V lost 2 bases and J lost 7, with 9 bases in between. CDR1 and CDR2 (germline): LNHDA, SQIVND (reference sequence). The CDR3 sequence is CASSITGEQPQHF. CDR3 nucleotide sequence: TGTGCCAGTAGTATAACGGGGGAGCAGCCCCAGCATTTT. The whole variable domain, remainder taken from reference TRBV19 and TRBJ1-5, is DGGITQSPKYLFRKEGQNVTLSCEQNLNHDAMYWYRQDPGQGLRLIYYSQIVNDFQKGDIAEGYSVSREKKESFPLTVTSAQKNPTAFYLCASSITGEQPQHFGDGTRLSIL.

The chain uses TRBV3-1 (or the pseudogene TRBV3-2) and TRBJ1-1; D not resolved. The V gene's germline CDR1 is LGHDT and CDR2 YNNKEL (reference sequence). The V gene lost 1 base and the J gene lost 1 base, with 7 bases spanning the gap. The CDR3 runs to 14 residues. The CDR3 sequence is CASSQVARNTEAFF. DNA of the CDR3: TGTGCCAGCAGCCAAGTGGCCAGGAACACTGAAGCTTTCTTT.

The V call is TRBV9, the J call TRBJ1-4, with 7 bases lining up with TRBD1. Trimming removed 7 bases from V and 3 bases from J; junction bases left unmatched: 6. The length of the CDR3 is 14 residues. The germline V gene has CDR1 SGDLS and CDR2 YYNGEE. CDR3 residues: CASGRGTANEKLFF. The CDR3 DNA sequence: TGTGCCAGCGGCAGAGGGACAGCTAATGAAAAACTGTTTTTT.